Listed here are 14 T cell receptor beta chains from one sample, sequenced in a study of OX40 agonist ivuxolimab in advanced cancers. Using immunoSEQ multiplex PCR, the repertoire was profiled, and TCRdb retains in-frame clones only, with some absent. The sample includes 50,000 to 70,000 clones, roughly nine tenths of them seen just once. The sequences come from CD4+ or CD8+ T cells sorted from blood, collected in a trial of the OX40 agonist ivuxolimab. The receptors were gathered from an adult with an advanced solid tumor such as melanoma, head and neck, liver or kidney cancer.

The rearrangement joins TRBV7-3 to TRBJ2-1; D possibly corresponds to TRBD1 (5 bases). V was trimmed by 5 bases and J by 12 bases, leaving 29 bases between them. Germline V gene data show CDR1 as SGHTA and CDR2 as FQGTGA. The length of the CDR3 is 17 residues. The CDR3 here is CASSALSNLGPSHGQFF. Here the CDR3 DNA reads TGTGCCAGCAGCGCGCTCTCAAACCTGGGGCCCAGTCACGGGCAGTTCTTC.

The rearrangement uses TRBV9 and TRBJ2-1; D gene unclear. In germline, CDR1 is SGDLS, CDR2 YYNGEE. V lost 2 bases, J lost 8 bases, and 11 bases lay in between. The CDR3 has 13 residues. The CDR3: CASSVLDEDEQFF. The CDR3 nucleotides are TGTGCCAGCAGCGTCTTAGATGAGGATGAGCAGTTCTTC.

The gene calls are TRBV27 and TRBJ1-6; D gene unclear. CDR1 and CDR2 (germline): MNHEY, SMNVEV (reference sequence). Between the trimmed V and J ends, which lost 0 bases and 10 bases, there was a span of 7 bases. This CDR3 comprises 13 residues. The CDR3 nucleotides read TGTGCCAGCAGTTTATCCGACCTATCACCCCTCCACTTT. Translation: CASSLSDLSPLHF.

J is TRBJ2-1 and V is TRBV27; TRBD1 might be the D (6 bases). CDR1 MNHEY and CDR2 SMNVEV come from the germline V gene (reference sequence). The CDR3 runs 15 residues. With 0 bases removed from V and 4 bases from J, the gap between germline ends came to 10 bases. The CDR3 spells CASSLSGTMYNEQFF. CDR3 nucleotide sequence: TGTGCCAGCAGTTTATCGGGGACAATGTACAATGAGCAGTTCTTC.

This chain joins TRBV10-2 and TRBJ1-4, with unresolved D. Per germline, CDR1 WSHSY and CDR2 SAAADI. The CDR3 is 14 amino acids. Trimming shortened V by 3 bases and J by 7 bases, and 12 bases separated the two germline ends. CDR3 DNA: TGCGCCAGCAGTGACCCGGATACGGGTGAAAAACTGTTTTTT. Amino acid sequence: CASSDPDTGEKLFF.

The chain links TRBV30 to TRBJ2-1; no reliable D call. Germline loops: CDR1 GTSNPN, CDR2 SVGIG (reference sequence). V was shortened by 0 bases and J by 3 bases, with 12 bases between the two germline ends. The CDR3 has 15 amino acids. The CDR3 is CAWSVSNSNYNEQFF. The CDR3 DNA sequence: TGTGCCTGGAGTGTATCTAACAGCAACTACAATGAGCAGTTCTTC.

The V and J genes are TRBV11-2 and TRBJ2-1; D is perhaps TRBD1 (5 bases). Germline V lookup: CDR1 SGHAT, CDR2 FQNNGV. The CDR3 sequence is 17 residues long. Trimming removed 6 bases from V and 6 bases from J, with 24 bases in between. The CDR3 bases are TGTGCCAGCAGGGATCGACTGGGGCCAAGTACCGGCAATGAGCAGTTCTTC. It encodes CASRDRLGPSTGNEQFF.

This sequence joins TRBV27 and TRBJ2-7, with a tentative D call TRBD2 (5 bases). Germline V CDR1 and CDR2: MNHEY, SMNVEV (reference sequence). V was trimmed by 4 bases and J by 0 bases, leaving 16 bases between them. The CDR3 loop spans 16 amino acids. CDR3 loop: CASSSPPGISSYEQYF. CDR3 nucleotides: TGTGCCAGCAGTTCTCCCCCCGGGATCTCCTCCTACGAGCAGTACTTC.

The J gene is TRBJ2-2, the V gene TRBV28; D is undetermined. V lost 8 bases and J 1 base, leaving 11 bases between the germline ends. Per the germline V gene, CDR1 is MDHEN and CDR2 is SYDVKM. This CDR3 has 14 amino acids. CDR3 bases: TGTGCCAGCCGATTTCGGTTGAACACCGGGGAGCTGTTTTTT. It codes for CASRFRLNTGELFF.

The genes are TRBV7-3 and TRBJ2-3; D possibly matches TRBD1 or TRBD2 (6 bases each). V shed 1 base and J shed 5 bases, with 16 bases lying between them. CDR3 size: 16 residues. Germline V CDR1 and CDR2: SGHTA, FQGTGA. For the CDR3, the DNA is TGTGCCAGCAGCTTAAATTTCCGGGGGCCGGGAGATACGCAGTATTTT. Its translation is CASSLNFRGPGDTQYF.

The CDR3 loop is CASSLSGGPEREQFF. In DNA form, the CDR3 reads TGCGCCAGCAGCTTGAGCGGGGGGCCAGAACGGGAGCAGTTCTTC. The chain carries TRBV5-1 and TRBJ2-1; 9 bases match TRBD2. Germline V gene lookup returns CDR1 SGHRS and CDR2 YFSETQ. The CDR3 runs to 15 residues. Trimming took 1 base from V and 10 from J; bases not matched to a gene: 9.

V and J are TRBV19 and TRBJ1-5, with D perhaps matching TRBD1 (5 bases). V was shortened by 0 bases and J by 5 bases, with 11 bases between the two germline ends. CDR1 LNHDA and CDR2 SQIVND come from the germline V gene (reference sequence). CDR3 length equals 15 residues. The CDR3 loop is CASSIDQGSHQPQHF. The CDR3 DNA reads as TGTGCCAGTAGTATAGATCAGGGTTCCCATCAGCCCCAGCATTTT.

This chain joins TRBV5-6 and TRBJ2-7; TRBD1 aligns across 7 bases. Germline V gives CDR1 SGHDT, CDR2 YYEEEE. The V segment lost 1 base and the J segment 3 bases; nucleotides outside the gene matches: 16. This CDR3 is 18 amino acids long. The CDR3 region is CASSLSRKGAPWIYEQYF. The CDR3, as DNA: TGTGCCAGCAGCTTGTCCCGGAAGGGGGCCCCCTGGATCTACGAGCAGTACTTC.

The chain carries TRBV30 and TRBJ2-3; 12 bases agree with TRBD2. The CDR3 consists of 16 residues. The germline V gene encodes CDR1 GTSNPN and CDR2 SVGIG (reference sequence). Germline trimming cut 2 bases from V and 6 bases from J; bases unmatched to any gene: 9. CDR3 sequence: CAWSLFLAGGPDTQYF. The CDR3 nucleotides are TGTGCCTGGAGTCTATTCCTAGCGGGAGGGCCGGATACGCAGTATTTT.